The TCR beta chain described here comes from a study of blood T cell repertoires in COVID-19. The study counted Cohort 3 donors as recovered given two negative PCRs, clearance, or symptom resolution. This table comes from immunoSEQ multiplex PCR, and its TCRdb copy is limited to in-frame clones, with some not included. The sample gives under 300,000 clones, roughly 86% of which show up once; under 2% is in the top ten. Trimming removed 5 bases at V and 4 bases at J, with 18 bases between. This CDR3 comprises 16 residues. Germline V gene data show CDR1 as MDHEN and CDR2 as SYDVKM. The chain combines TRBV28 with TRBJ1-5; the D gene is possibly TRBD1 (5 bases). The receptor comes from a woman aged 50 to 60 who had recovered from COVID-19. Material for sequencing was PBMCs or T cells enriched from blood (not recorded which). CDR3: CASSTPRGGGNQPQHF. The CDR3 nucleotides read TGTGCCAGCAGTACCCCTAGGGGCGGGGGAAATCAGCCCCAGCATTTT.